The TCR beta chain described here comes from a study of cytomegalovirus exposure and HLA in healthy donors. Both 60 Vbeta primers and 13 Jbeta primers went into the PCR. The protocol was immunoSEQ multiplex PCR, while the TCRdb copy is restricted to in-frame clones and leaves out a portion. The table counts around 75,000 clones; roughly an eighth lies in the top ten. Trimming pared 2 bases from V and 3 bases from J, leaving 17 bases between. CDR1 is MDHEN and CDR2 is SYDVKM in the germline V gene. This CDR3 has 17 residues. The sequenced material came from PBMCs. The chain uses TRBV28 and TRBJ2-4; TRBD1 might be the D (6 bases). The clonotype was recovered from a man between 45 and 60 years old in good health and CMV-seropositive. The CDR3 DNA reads TGTGCCAGCAGTTTAGTCCTCTTCACAGGGCGCAAAAACATTCAGTACTTC. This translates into CASSLVLFTGRKNIQYF.